These 19 T cell receptor beta chains came from one sample sequenced in a study of blood T cells in healthy people across ages. A second PCR of roughly 7 to 11 cycles used a sample-barcoded 5' primer and a J-beta primer mix. TCRdb fed the 5' RACE reads into MiXCR, producing one record per CDR3 protein. The repertoire holds some 1.4 million distinct CDR3 sequences, with approximately 42% as singletons. Sequenced sample: blood. The receptors derive from a woman under 30 in good health.

This clonotype occurred once. The CDR3 sequence: CATSAGGLADSYNEQFF. CDR3 nucleotides: TGTGCCACCAGTGCCGGAGGACTAGCGGACTCCTACAATGAGCAGTTCTTC. The gene calls are TRBV24-1 and TRBJ2-1; 10 bases match TRBD2. Germline CDR1 reads KGHDR; CDR2 reads SFDVKD. CDR3 length: 17 residues. V lost 5 bases, J lost 0 bases, and 6 bases stayed unmatched.

This chain joins TRBV5-1 and TRBJ2-1, with 11 bases matching TRBD1. In germline, CDR1 is SGHRS, CDR2 YFSETQ. V shed 0 bases and J 6 bases; nucleotides not matched to a gene: 5. This CDR3 region has 16 residues. CDR3 DNA: TGCGCCAGCAGCTTGGAAGGGACAGGGGGTCTCAATGAGCAGTTCTTC. It yields the protein CASSLEGTGGLNEQFF.

This clonotype has a count of ten or more. The chain recombines TRBV27 with TRBJ1-1; TRBD1 might be the D (5 bases). The CDR3 is 13 amino acids. V shed 6 bases and J shed 1 base, with 9 bases lying between them. Germline-derived CDR1 and CDR2 are MNHEY and SMNVEV (reference sequence). The chain's CDR3 is CASSFRENTEAFF. In DNA, the CDR3 is TGTGCCAGCAGCTTCAGGGAGAACACTGAAGCTTTCTTT.

Concerning this clonotype: The junction shows a germline mismatch at one end, possibly a read error. The DNA of the CDR3 is TGTGCCAGCAGACCGGGACCCGGGGTCCCTAGCGCCTACAATGGGCAGTTCTTC. It is translated as CASRPGPGVPSAYNGQFF. This chain links TRBV6-1 with TRBJ2-1, with D maybe TRBD2 (6 bases). The V gene's germline CDR1 is MNHNS and CDR2 SASEGT. This CDR3 is 18 amino acids long.

V and J are TRBV12-3 or TRBV12-4 and TRBJ2-3; 7 bases agree with TRBD1. V was clipped by 6 bases and J by 4 bases; unmatched bases: 10. The CDR3 has 15 amino acids. The CDR3 DNA follows: TGTGCCAGCAGGGAAAGGGGGCGTGGCGCAGATACGCAGTATTTT. Translating it yields CASRERGRGADTQYF.

At least ten counts were recorded for this clonotype. This chain uses TRBV3-1 with TRBJ1-1; D call uncertain. This CDR3 has 15 residues. Germline V gene lookup returns CDR1 LGHDT and CDR2 YNNKEL (reference sequence). Trimming shortened V by 1 base and J by 5 bases, and 14 bases separated the two germline ends. The CDR3 region is CASSQVLVGRTEAFF. The CDR3, as DNA: TGTGCCAGCAGCCAAGTTCTCGTAGGGAGGACTGAAGCTTTCTTT.

A remark on this clonotype: An end of the junction does not agree with germline; a read error may underlie this. The rearrangement joins TRBV5-6 to TRBJ2-3; possible D gene TRBD2, 7 bases. The CDR3 runs to 16 residues. In germline, CDR1 is SGHDT, CDR2 YYEEEE. CDR3 region: CASRHEGRGDTGTQYF. CDR3 nucleotide sequence: TGTGCCAGCAGACATGAAGGACGGGGGGACACAGGTACGCAGTATTTT.

The CDR3 spells CSAAQVGNTIYF. The DNA of the CDR3 is TGCAGTGCTGCGCAGGTTGGAAACACCATATATTTT. This sequence joins TRBV20-1 and TRBJ1-3; the D is unclear. Germline values: CDR1 DFQATT, CDR2 SNEGSKA (reference sequence). CDR3 length equals 12 residues. The V gene lost 5 bases and the J gene lost 3 bases, with 8 bases spanning the gap.

The sample holds a few counts of this clonotype. Written as DNA, the CDR3 is TGTGCCACCCTACGGACGCTGCCAGCGGGTGAGCAGTTCTTC. This encodes CATLRTLPAGEQFF. The chain uses TRBV6-1 and TRBJ2-1, with D perhaps TRBD2 (6 bases). The CDR3 spans 14 residues. Germline assignment: CDR1 MNHNS and CDR2 SASEGT. The V and J ends lost 10 bases and 9 bases respectively, with 22 bases between them.

The CDR3: CASSTGLAGASNTGELFF. Here the CDR3 DNA reads TGCGCCAGCAGTACTGGACTAGCGGGAGCTTCAAACACCGGGGAGCTGTTTTTT. This chain connects TRBV10-1 to TRBJ2-2; 13 positions match TRBD2. CDR1 and CDR2 (germline): WNHNN, SYGVQD (reference sequence). CDR3 length: 18 residues. Trimming at V came to 5 bases and at J to 2 bases, leaving 8 bases not matched to a gene.

On this clonotype itself: This may stem from a read error, because a much larger clone lies one nucleotide away. The chain carries TRBV7-2 and TRBJ2-7; TRBD1 matches 8 bases. Per germline, CDR1 SGHTA and CDR2 FQGNSA. The CDR3 is made up of 15 amino acids. The CDR3 bases are TGTGCCAGCAACTTAGTTTGGCAGGGGGCAGGGGAGCAGTACTTC. Translation gives CASNLVWQGAGEQYF.

This clonotype was picked up a small number of times. V usage is TRBV29-1 and J usage is TRBJ2-2, with TRBD2 matching over 14 bases. Germline V gene data show CDR1 as SQVTM and CDR2 as ANQGSEA. The trim removed 2 bases at V and 6 bases at J, leaving 11 bases unmatched. This CDR3 comprises 18 residues. CDR3 DNA: TGCAGCGTTGAATGTAGACTAGCGGGAGGGCGTCTCCCCGGGGAGCTGTTTTTT. Protein: CSVECRLAGGRLPGELFF.

The chain recombines TRBV20-1 with TRBJ1-1, with D possibly TRBD1 on 6 matching bases. CDR1 is DFQATT and CDR2 is SNEGSKA in the germline V gene (reference sequence). The CDR3 covers 14 residues. The germline V and J ends were trimmed by 0 bases and 5 bases, with 13 bases remaining between them. The CDR3: CSARETGRETEAFF. The CDR3 region has the DNA TGCAGTGCTAGAGAAACAGGGAGGGAAACTGAAGCTTTCTTT.

The V and J genes are TRBV12-3 or TRBV12-4 and TRBJ2-7; 7 bases line up with TRBD2. J was trimmed by 2 bases and V by 7 bases; bases with no gene match: 8. The CDR3 runs 14 residues. The CDR3 protein is CASTRPGGTYEQYF. The CDR3 DNA reads as TGTGCCAGCACCCGTCCGGGAGGTACCTACGAGCAGTACTTC.

This clonotype has more than one count but fewer than ten. V usage is TRBV4-1 and J usage is TRBJ2-5; the D gene is possibly TRBD2 (6 bases). Germline V gives CDR1 MGHRA, CDR2 YSYEKL. Trimming took 6 bases from V and 5 from J, leaving 13 bases between them. The CDR3 extends over 13 amino acids. CDR3 in DNA: TGCGCCAGCAGATCGACTAGTAAGGAGACCCAGTACTTC. It translates to CASRSTSKETQYF.

Of note for this clonotype: A read error is possible here, since a much larger clone lies one base away. This chain joins TRBV5-1 and TRBJ2-7, with 7 bases identical to TRBD2. Trimming at V came to 1 base and at J to 2 bases, leaving 3 bases not matched to a gene. The CDR3 covers 14 residues. CDR1 and CDR2 from the germline V gene are SGHRS and YFSETQ. CDR3 loop: CASSLTSDPYEQYF. For the CDR3, the DNA is TGCGCCAGCAGCTTGACTAGCGACCCCTACGAGCAGTACTTC.

This rearrangement joins TRBV12-3 or TRBV12-4 to TRBJ2-7, with D perhaps matching TRBD1 (5 bases). V shed 6 bases and J shed 4 bases, with 10 bases lying between them. The CDR3 has 12 residues. CDR3 in DNA: TGTGCCAGCAGGGCGACAGCTTACGAGCAGTACTTC. Protein sequence: CASRATAYEQYF.

The chain carries TRBV24-1 and TRBJ2-5; 9 nucleotides match TRBD2. The junction had 14 bases not matched to a gene; V was cut back by 2 bases and J by 11 bases. The CDR3 runs to 16 residues. The germline V gene has CDR1 KGHDR and CDR2 SFDVKD. The DNA for the CDR3 is TGTGCCACCAGTGATTCACGTGGGACTAGCCTCGATGAGCAGTACTTC. Amino acid sequence: CATSDSRGTSLDEQYF.

This clonotype was recorded a few times. The chain links TRBV29-1 to TRBJ2-3; 16 nucleotides agree with TRBD2. Germline CDR1 is SQVTM and CDR2 is ANQGSEA. V dropped 3 bases and J dropped 6; count of bases not matched to a gene: 12. The CDR3 sequence is 18 residues long. The CDR3 region is CSVEGLAGGDFSPDTQYF. In DNA form, the CDR3 reads TGCAGCGTTGAGGGACTAGCGGGAGGGGACTTTTCCCCCGATACGCAGTATTTT.